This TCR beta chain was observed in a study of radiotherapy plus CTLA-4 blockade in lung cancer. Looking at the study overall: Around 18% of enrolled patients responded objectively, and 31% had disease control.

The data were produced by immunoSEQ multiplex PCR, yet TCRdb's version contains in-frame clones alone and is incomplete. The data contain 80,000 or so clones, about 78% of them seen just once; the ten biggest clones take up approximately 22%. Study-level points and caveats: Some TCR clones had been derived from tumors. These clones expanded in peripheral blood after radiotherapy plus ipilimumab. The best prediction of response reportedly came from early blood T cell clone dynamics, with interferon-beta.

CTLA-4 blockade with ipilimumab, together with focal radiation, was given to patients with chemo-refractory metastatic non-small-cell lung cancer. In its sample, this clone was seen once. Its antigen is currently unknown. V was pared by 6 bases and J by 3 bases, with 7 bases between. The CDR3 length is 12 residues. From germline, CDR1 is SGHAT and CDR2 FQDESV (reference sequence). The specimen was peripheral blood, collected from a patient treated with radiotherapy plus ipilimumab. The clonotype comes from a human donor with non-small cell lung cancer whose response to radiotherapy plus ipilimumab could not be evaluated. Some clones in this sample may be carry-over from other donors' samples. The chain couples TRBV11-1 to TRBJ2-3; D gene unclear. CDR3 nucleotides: TGTGCCAGCAGTTTCAGGACAGATACGCAGTATTTT. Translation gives CASSFRTDTQYF.